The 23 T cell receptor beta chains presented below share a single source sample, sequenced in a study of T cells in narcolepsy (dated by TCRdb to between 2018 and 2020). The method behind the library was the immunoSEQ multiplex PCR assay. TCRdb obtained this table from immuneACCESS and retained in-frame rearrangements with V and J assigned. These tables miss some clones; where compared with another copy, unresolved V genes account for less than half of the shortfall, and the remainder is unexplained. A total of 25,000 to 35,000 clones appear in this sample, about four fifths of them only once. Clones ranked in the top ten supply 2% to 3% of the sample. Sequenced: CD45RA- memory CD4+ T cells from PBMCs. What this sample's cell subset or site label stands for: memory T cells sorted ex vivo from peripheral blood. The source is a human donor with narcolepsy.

Here the CDR3 reads CASSPSADSPLHF. Here the CDR3 DNA reads TGTGCCAGCAGCCCCTCAGCGGATTCACCCCTCCACTTT. The chain employs TRBV5-5 and TRBJ1-6; D is undetermined. Trimming cost V 4 bases and J 8 bases, with 10 bases left between them. Germline V CDR1 and CDR2: SGHKS, YYEKEE (reference sequence). The CDR3 runs to 13 residues.

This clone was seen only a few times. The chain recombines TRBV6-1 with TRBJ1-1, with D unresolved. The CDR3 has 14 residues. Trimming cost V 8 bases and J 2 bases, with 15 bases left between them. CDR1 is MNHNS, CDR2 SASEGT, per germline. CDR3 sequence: CASQVDPANTEAFF. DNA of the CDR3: TGTGCCAGCCAGGTTGACCCCGCCAACACTGAAGCTTTCTTT.

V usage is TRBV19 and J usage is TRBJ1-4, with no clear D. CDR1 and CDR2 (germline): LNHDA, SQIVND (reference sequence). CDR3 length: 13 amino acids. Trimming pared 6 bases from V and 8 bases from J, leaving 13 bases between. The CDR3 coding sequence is TGTGCCAGTAGCCCTCAACAAAGCGAAAAACTGTTTTTT. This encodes CASSPQQSEKLFF.

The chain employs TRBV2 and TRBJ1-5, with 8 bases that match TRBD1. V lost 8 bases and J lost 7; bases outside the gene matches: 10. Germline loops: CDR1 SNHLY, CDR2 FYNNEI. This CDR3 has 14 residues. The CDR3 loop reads CASGADRGDQPQHF. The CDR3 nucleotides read TGTGCCAGCGGGGCTGACAGGGGTGACCAGCCCCAGCATTTT.

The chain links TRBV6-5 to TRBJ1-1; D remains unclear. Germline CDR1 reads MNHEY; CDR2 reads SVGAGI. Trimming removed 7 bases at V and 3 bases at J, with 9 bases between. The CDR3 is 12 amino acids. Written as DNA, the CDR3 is TGTGCCAGCACCGCGGACCACACTGAAGCTTTCTTT. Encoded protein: CASTADHTEAFF.

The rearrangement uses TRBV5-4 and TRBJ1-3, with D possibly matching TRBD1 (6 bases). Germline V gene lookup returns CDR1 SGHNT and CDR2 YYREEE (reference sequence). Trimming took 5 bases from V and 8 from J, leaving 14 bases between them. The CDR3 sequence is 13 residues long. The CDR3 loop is CASRLQGLDTIYF. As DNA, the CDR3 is TGTGCCAGCAGACTACAGGGCTTAGACACCATATATTTT.

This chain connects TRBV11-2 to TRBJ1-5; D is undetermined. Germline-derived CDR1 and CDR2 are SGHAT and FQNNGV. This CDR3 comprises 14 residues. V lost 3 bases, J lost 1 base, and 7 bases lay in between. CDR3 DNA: TGTGCCAGCAGCTTGTCCGGAAGCAATCAGCCCCAGCATTTT. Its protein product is CASSLSGSNQPQHF. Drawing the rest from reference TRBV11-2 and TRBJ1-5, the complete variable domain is EAGVAQSPRYKIIEKRQSVAFWCNPISGHATLYWYQQILGQGPKLLIQFQNNGVVDDSQLPKDRFSAERLKGVDSTLKIQPAKLEDSAVYLCASSLSGSNQPQHFGDGTRLSIL.

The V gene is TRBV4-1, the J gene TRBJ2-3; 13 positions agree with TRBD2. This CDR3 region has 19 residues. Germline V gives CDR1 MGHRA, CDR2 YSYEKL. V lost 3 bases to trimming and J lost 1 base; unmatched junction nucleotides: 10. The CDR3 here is CASSHAETSGGTRTDTQYF. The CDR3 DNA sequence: TGCGCCAGCAGCCATGCTGAGACTAGCGGGGGGACCCGCACAGATACGCAGTATTTT.

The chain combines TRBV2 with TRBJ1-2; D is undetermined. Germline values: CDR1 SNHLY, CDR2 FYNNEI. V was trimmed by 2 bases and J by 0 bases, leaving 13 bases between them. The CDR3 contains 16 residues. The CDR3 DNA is TGTGCCAGCAGTGAACGAGGGCGGGGTACTAACTATGGCTACACCTTC. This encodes CASSERGRGTNYGYTF.

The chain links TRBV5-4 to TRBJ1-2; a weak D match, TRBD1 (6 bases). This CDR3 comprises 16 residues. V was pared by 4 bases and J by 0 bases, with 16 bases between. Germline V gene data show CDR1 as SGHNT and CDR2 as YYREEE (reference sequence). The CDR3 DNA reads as TGTGCCAGCAGCCAGGCTAGGGGGGCCACTAACTATGGCTACACCTTC. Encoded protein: CASSQARGATNYGYTF.

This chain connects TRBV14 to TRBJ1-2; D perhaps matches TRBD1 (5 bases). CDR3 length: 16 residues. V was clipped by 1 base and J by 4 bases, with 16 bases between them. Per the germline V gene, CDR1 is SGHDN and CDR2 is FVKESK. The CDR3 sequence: CASSQGPGTPSYGYTF. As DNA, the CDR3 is TGTGCCAGCAGCCAAGGGCCAGGGACTCCTAGCTATGGCTACACCTTC.

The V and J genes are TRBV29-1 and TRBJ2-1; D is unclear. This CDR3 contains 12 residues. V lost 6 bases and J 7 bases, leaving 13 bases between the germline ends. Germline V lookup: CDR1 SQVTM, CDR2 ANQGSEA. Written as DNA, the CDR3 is TGCAGCGTCGACTGGGGTGGAAATGAGCAGTTCTTC. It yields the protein CSVDWGGNEQFF.

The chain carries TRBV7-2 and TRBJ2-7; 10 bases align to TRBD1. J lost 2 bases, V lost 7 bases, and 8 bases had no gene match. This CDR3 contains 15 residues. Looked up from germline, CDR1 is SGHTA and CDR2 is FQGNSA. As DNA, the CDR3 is TGTGCCAGCATCCCCACAGGACAGGGGGCCTACGAGCAGTACTTC. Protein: CASIPTGQGAYEQYF.

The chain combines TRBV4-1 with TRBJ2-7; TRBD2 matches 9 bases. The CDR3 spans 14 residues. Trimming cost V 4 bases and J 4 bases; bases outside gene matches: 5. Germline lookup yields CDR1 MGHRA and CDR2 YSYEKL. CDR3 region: CASSLAGAEYEQYF. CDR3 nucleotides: TGCGCCAGCAGCCTAGCGGGGGCCGAATACGAGCAGTACTTC.

CDR3 DNA: TGTGCCAGCAGCTTAGAACGACTAGCGGGGGCAGATACGCAGTATTTT. Its protein product is CASSLERLAGADTQYF. The chain combines TRBV7-6 with TRBJ2-3, with 12 bases that match TRBD2. This CDR3 is 16 amino acids long. Germline-derived CDR1 and CDR2 are SGHVS and FNYEAQ. Losses at the gene ends were 1 base for V and 4 bases for J; bases not matched to a gene: 3.

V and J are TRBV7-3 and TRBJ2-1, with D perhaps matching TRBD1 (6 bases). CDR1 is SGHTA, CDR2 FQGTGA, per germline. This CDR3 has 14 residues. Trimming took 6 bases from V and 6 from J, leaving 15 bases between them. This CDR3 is CASSLNRVGNEQFF. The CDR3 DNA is TGTGCCAGCAGTCTGAACAGGGTTGGCAATGAGCAGTTCTTC.

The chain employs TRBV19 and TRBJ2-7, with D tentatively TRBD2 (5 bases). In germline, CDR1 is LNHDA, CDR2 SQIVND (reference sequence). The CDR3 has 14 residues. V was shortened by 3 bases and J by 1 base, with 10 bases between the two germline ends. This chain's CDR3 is CASSMRAESYEQYF. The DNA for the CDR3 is TGTGCCAGTAGTATGAGGGCGGAGTCCTACGAGCAGTACTTC.

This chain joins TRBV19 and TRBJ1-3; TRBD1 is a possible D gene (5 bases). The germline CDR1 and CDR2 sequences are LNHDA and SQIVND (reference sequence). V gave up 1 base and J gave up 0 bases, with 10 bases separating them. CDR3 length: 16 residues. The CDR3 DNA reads TGTGCCAGTAGTATAGGGGGACCTAACTCTGGAAACACCATATATTTT. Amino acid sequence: CASSIGGPNSGNTIYF.

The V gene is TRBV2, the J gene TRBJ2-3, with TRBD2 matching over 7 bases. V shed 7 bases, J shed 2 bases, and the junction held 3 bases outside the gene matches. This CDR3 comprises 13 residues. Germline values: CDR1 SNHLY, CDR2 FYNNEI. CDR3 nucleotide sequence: TGTGCCAGCACCGGGACTACCACAGATACGCAGTATTTT. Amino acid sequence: CASTGTTTDTQYF.

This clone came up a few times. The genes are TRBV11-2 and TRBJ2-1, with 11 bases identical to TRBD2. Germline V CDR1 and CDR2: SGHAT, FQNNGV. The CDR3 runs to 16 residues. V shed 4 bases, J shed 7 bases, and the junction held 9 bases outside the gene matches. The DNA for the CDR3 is TGTGCCAGCAGCTCCATGTCTAGCGGGGGGCCAAATGAGCAGTTCTTC. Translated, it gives CASSSMSSGGPNEQFF.

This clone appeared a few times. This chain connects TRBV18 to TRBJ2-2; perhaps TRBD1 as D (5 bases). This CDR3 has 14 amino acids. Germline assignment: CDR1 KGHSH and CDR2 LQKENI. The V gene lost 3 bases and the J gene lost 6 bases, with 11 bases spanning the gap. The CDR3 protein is CASSPWTLSGELFF. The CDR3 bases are TGTGCCAGCTCACCCTGGACACTATCCGGGGAGCTGTTTTTT.

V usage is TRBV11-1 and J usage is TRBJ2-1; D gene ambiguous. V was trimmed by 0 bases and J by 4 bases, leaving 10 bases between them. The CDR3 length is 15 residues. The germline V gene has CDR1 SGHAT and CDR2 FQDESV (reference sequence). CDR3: CASSLATDLYNEQFF. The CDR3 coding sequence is TGTGCCAGCAGCTTAGCTACCGATCTGTACAATGAGCAGTTCTTC.

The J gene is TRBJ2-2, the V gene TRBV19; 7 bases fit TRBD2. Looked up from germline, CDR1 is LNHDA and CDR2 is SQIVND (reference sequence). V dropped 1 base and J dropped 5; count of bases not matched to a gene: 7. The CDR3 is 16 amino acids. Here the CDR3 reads CASSIVGQGGTGELFF. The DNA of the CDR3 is TGTGCCAGTAGTATAGTGGGGCAGGGAGGGACCGGGGAGCTGTTTTTT. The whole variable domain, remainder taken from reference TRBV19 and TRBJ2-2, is DGGITQSPKYLFRKEGQNVTLSCEQNLNHDAMYWYRQDPGQGLRLIYYSQIVNDFQKGDIAEGYSVSREKKESFPLTVTSAQKNPTAFYLCASSIVGQGGTGELFFGEGSRLTVL.